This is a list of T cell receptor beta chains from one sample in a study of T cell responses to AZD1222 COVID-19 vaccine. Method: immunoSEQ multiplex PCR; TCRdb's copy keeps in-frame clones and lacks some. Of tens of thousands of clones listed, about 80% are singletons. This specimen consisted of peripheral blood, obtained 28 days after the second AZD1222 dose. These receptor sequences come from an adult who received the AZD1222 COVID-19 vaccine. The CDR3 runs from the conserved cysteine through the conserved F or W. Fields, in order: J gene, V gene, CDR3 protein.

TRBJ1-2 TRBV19 CASSIGQGNYGYTF
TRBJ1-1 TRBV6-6 CASSQKTEAFF
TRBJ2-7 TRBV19 CASSPGTSGRSEQYF
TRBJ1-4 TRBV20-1 CSASGDTTLLNEKLFF
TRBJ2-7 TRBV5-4 CASSSIGLAGAHEQYF
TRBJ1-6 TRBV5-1 CASTPLGFDSPLHF
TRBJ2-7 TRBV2 CASSESAYEQYF
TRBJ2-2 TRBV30 CAWSDAAGEITGELFF
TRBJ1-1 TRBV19 CASSLRLSMNTEAFF
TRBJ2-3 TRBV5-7 CASSRGSGRAEDTQYF
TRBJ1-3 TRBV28 CASTRESSGNTIYF
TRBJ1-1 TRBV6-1 CASSDPGQGKGEAFF
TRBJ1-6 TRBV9 CASSATGFNSPLHF
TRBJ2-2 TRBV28 CASSSPGQYTGELFF
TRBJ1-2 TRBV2 CASSADRGNYGYTF
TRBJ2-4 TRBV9 CASSVGGDPIIAKNIQYF
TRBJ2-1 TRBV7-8 CASSFYAGAYNEQFF
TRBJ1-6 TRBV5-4 CASSPQTGVRNSPLHF
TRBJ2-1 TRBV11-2 CASSLGHFSGEQFF
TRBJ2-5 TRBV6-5 CASSTRTGQETQYF
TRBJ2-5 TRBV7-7 CASSSSKARVETQYF
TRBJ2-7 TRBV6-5 CASSLGGTYEQYF
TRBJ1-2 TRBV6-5 CASSPTRGFGYTF
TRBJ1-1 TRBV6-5 CATRPDGNTEAFF
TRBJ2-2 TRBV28 CASSLTGATGELFF
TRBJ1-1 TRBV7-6 CASRSPTALNTEAFF
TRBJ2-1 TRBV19 CASSMGTSGVYNEQFF
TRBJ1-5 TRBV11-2 CASSSDRVQPQHF
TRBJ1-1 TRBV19 CATKQGGANTEAFF
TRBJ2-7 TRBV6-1 CASSDPGTVPYEQYF
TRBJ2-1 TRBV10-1 CASSGGAYNEQFF
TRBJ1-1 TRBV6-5 CASSYWDKQNTEAFF
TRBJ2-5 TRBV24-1 CATSFGQETQYF
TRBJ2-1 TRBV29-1 CSVAGAAQFF
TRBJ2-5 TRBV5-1 CASSLSGEQETQYF
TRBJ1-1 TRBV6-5 CASSPFSGEAFF
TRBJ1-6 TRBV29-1 CSVKIRDSNSPLHF
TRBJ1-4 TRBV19 CASSISVWSVTNEKLFF
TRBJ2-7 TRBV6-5 CASSLDRGITYEQYF
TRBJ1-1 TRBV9 CASSVGQGGTEAFF
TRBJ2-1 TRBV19 CASSVPSGSSSYNEQFF